The present T cell receptor (beta chain) was sequenced within a study of OX40 agonist ivuxolimab in advanced cancers. At the level of the whole study: Ivuxolimab, which targeted the costimulatory receptor OX40 (CD134), was an agonistic, fully human IgG2 monoclonal antibody. The paper covers the monotherapy dose-escalation part of the phase I ivuxolimab trial, which included N of about 50 patients. Intravenous ivuxolimab was administered to patients every 2 weeks at six dose levels: 0.01, 0.1, 0.3, 1.5, 3 and 10 mg/kg. The dose-escalation cohort was almost 85% male with a mean age of about 54 years, ranging from 23 to 79. Peripheral TCRbeta sequencing aimed to test whether ivuxolimab altered TCR sequence diversity and caused clonal T-cell expansion. Prior anti-PD-1, anti-PD-L1 or anti-CTLA-4 therapy was permitted, and about 40% of dose-escalation patients had received checkpoint inhibitors. Partial responses occurred in three dose-escalation patients, of whom one had hepatocellular carcinoma and two had cutaneous melanoma. Of the roughly 52 patients in dose escalation, approximately 20 had hepatocellular carcinoma, about 15 had melanoma, 9 had renal cell carcinoma and 9 had head and neck cancer.

General findings and caveats noted by the study authors: The antigen specificity of the peripheral T cells that underwent clonal expansion was not determined. Low levels of normalized T-cell clonal expansion were also seen in some nonresponding patients. After ivuxolimab, CD8+ T cells had more expanded clones than CD4+ T cells on average. In the 0.1-3.0 mg/kg groups, partial responders were among the patients with the lowest normalized peripheral clonal expansion, particularly in CD8+ T cells. Clonal expansion of both CD4+ and CD8+ blood T cells was observed from baseline to week 6 at doses 0.1 to 3.0 mg/kg.

The trial excluded patients who had a history of autoimmune disease or who were on systemic immunosuppression. In every dose cohort, peripheral blood was drawn for TCR sequencing at baseline, cycle 4 day 1, and cycle 7 day 1. Samples came from an open-label, multicenter, first-in-human phase I dose-escalation trial of ivuxolimab. Adults with locally advanced or metastatic melanoma, renal cell, hepatocellular, or head and neck squamous cell carcinoma were enrolled in the trial. Before TCR sequencing, CD4+ T cells and CD8+ T cells from peripheral blood were sorted into separate populations. The CDR3 runs 13 amino acids, cysteine and phenylalanine included. The only DNA kept is the CDR3, 39 bases in frame from the first base. The germline V gene specifies SQVTM as CDR1 and ANQGSEA as CDR2. Trimming costs V 7 bases and J 0 bases, and their ends lie 12 bases apart. Turning to this clone: Its antigen has not been determined. No base quality values were provided; no much bigger clone lies one nucleotide off.

For sequencing of the TCRbeta CDR3 region, genomic DNA was extracted from the sorted cells. The immunoSEQ Assay was used to sequence the TCRbeta CDR3 regions. Drawn from immuneACCESS, this table holds only the in-frame rearrangements with V and J called that TCRdb kept. Clones are partly lost; checked studies trace under half to an unresolved V gene and leave the rest unexplained. For this sample the table gives 70,000 to 85,000 clones, of which roughly 84% were detected only once. The ten top clones hold over 2% of the sample. This TCR was sampled from an adult with an advanced solid tumor such as melanoma, head and neck, liver or kidney cancer. The rearrangement combines TRBV29-1 with TRBJ1-1; a confident D gene designation cannot be given. This material consisted of CD4+ or CD8+ T cells sorted from blood, taken in a trial of the OX40 agonist ivuxolimab. The CDR3 protein: CSGVQSVNTEAFF. DNA sequence: TGCAGCGGAGTACAGTCAGTGAACACTGAAGCTTTCTTT.